This T cell receptor (beta chain) is from a study of molecular identifiers for immune sequencing clone quantification (dated by TCRdb to 2017 to 2018). General notes on the study: For a replicate experiment, RNA from about 20,000 or 100,000 naive CD8 T cells was divided into five aliquots, of which four were sequenced. This methods study used CD8 T cells to benchmark TCR RNA copy counting and molecular-identifier clustering-based TCR repertoire sequencing (MIDCIRS).

Libraries of naive CD8 T cells were built from around 20,000 to 1,000,000 sorted cells, with 10%, 30% or 50% of the purified RNA used. Naive CD8 T cells, defined as CD8+CD4-CCR7+CD45RA+, were FACS-sorted into RLT Plus buffer on a BD FACSAria II. To test detection sensitivity, Jurkat RNA equivalent to more than 8 TCR copies was spiked into samples of roughly 18,000-1,000,000 naive CD8 T cells. Enrichment of CD8 T cells was done with RosetteSep CD8+ T Cell Enrichment Cocktail plus Ficoll-Paque, and ACK red cell lysis came afterward. The sample holds many counts of this clonotype. Its specific antigen is unknown. Per-base quality was not reported, and no clone a single base away is much larger than it. What the work shows at the level of the full study, not this receptor alone: Modeling indicated roughly 3.2 TCR RNA copies recovered per cell, compared with roughly 9.7 by digital PCR, which implies a capture efficiency of around 30%. Even against a background of about a million naive CD8 T cells, spiked-in Jurkat TCR RNA amounting to a single cell's worth was reported to be detectable. Spiked-in Jurkat TCR RNA (about ten copies' worth), which is not part of the donor repertoire, was contained in the naive libraries. Identical TCR molecules sharing a barcode could cause highly expanded clone sizes to be underestimated. In CMV-specific effector cells, clones with more than 20 RNA copies accounted for over 97% of molecules, whereas in naive cells such clones accounted for under 1%. When barcode sub-clustering was omitted, TCR diversity was inflated by chimeric consensus sequences, with chimeras reaching as high as 47%.

Libraries came from PCR. TCRdb lists the instrument as Illumina HiSeq 4000. Preparation of bulk TCR libraries followed a previously described approach, with the TCR primers listed in Table S5. Purification of total RNA was performed with the Qiagen AllPrep DNA/RNA kit. Reads from multiple sequencing runs of the same library were pooled before analysis. The paper's processing steps were these. Only reads with exact TCR constant sequence were kept, trimmed to 150 nt, and grouped by their 12-nt molecular barcodes. Reads within each barcode group were sub-clustered using a 15% Levenshtein threshold, and quality-weighted consensus sequences were constructed for each RNA molecule. Non-functional sequences were removed, as were lower-count sequences one edit away from another. Based on fitting two negative binomial distributions, any barcode sub-cluster with under 20% of the maximum read count was discarded. TCRdb reanalyzed the raw reads on its own, using fastp at Q25 for trimming and MiXCR for clone calling, and kept in-frame beta chains. Rows are unified per CDR3 protein, each entry keeping the most common DNA and genes. These V and J calls originate from TCRdb's pipeline instead of the authors' own analysis. For this sample the table gives approximately 670,000 distinct CDR3 sequences, of which just under 20% were detected only once. The ten largest clones represent roughly 0.9% of the sample.

Counted from cysteine to phenylalanine, this CDR3 has 14 amino acids. The read is trimmed to its CDR3 DNA, 42 bases read in frame from base 1. The germline V gene provides CDR1 MNHEY and CDR2 SVGEGT. V lost 6 bases and J lost 7 bases, and the count of bases not matched to a germline gene is 11. Sequenced sample: naive CD8+ T cells from blood, with Jurkat cell RNA spiked in. This sample's cell subset or site label indicates: FACS-sorted CD8+CD4-CCR7+CD45RA+ naive T cells. The TCR comes from a human donor in good health. Some libraries in this study had Jurkat cell RNA spiked in. In this chain, TRBV6-2 or TRBV6-3 is recombined with TRBJ2-7, with 8 junctional bases fitting TRBD1. The DNA reads TGTGCCAGCAGCTACAGGGGGGACCACTGGGAGCAGTACTTC. This encodes CASSYRGDHWEQYF.